What follows are 13 T cell receptor beta chains derived from one specimen sequenced in a study of blood T cell repertoires in COVID-19 (dated by TCRdb to 2018 to 2020). Libraries came from the immunoSEQ multiplex PCR assay. TCRdb stores this immuneACCESS table with in-frame sequences only. Part of the clones is absent; in the studies checked, under half of the shortfall reflects unresolved V genes, and no reason is known for the rest. The sample yields around 25,000 clones; around 67% were counted once. Less than 20% of the sample lies in the top ten. Sequencing used peripheral blood. Receptors were obtained from a human donor in a cohort sampled during active or convalescent COVID-19.

This clone was seen many times. The chain has TRBV5-1 and TRBJ2-1, with 14 positions matching TRBD2. The CDR3 consists of 18 residues. The germline CDR1 and CDR2 sequences are SGHRS and YFSETQ. V dropped 0 bases and J dropped 6; count of bases not matched to a gene: 8. The CDR3 DNA reads as TGCGCCAGCAGCTTGGGACTAGCGGGAGGGCCACTGCCCAATGAGCAGTTCTTC. Amino acids: CASSLGLAGGPLPNEQFF.

The V and J genes are TRBV2 and TRBJ1-1; maybe TRBD1 (5 bases). Trimming removed 4 bases at V and 3 bases at J, with 27 bases between. CDR1 is SNHLY, CDR2 FYNNEI, per germline. CDR3 size: 19 residues. CDR3 sequence: CASSGVLLSGRVGDTEAFF. The DNA of the CDR3 is TGTGCCAGCAGTGGGGTCCTACTTTCTGGCAGGGTTGGGGACACTGAAGCTTTCTTT.

CDR3 amino acids: CASGPGDRDFDEQFF. CDR3 bases: TGCGCCAGCGGCCCCGGGGACAGGGATTTCGATGAGCAGTTCTTC. This chain links TRBV5-1 with TRBJ2-1; TRBD1 matches 9 bases. Germline-derived CDR1 and CDR2 are SGHRS and YFSETQ. The CDR3 is 15 amino acids. With 7 bases clipped from V and 8 bases from J, the junction kept 13 bases outside the gene matches.

This chain connects TRBV29-1 to TRBJ2-3, with 8 bases that match TRBD1. The germline V gene encodes CDR1 SQVTM and CDR2 ANQGSEA. Losses at the gene ends were 1 base for V and 3 bases for J; bases not matched to a gene: 3. The CDR3 loop spans 14 amino acids. CDR3 protein: CSVEVQGGTDTQYF. CDR3 DNA: TGCAGCGTTGAAGTACAGGGGGGAACAGATACGCAGTATTTT.

V and J are TRBV28 and TRBJ1-1; the D gene is possibly TRBD1 (6 bases). Germline V gene data show CDR1 as MDHEN and CDR2 as SYDVKM. This CDR3 contains 14 residues. Trimming stripped 1 base from V and 9 bases from J, with 15 bases between. The CDR3: CASSLSGQWGKAFF. In DNA, the CDR3 is TGTGCCAGCAGTTTATCAGGACAGTGGGGGAAAGCTTTCTTT.

This clone turned up a few times. The rearrangement joins TRBV11-2 to TRBJ2-1, with D maybe TRBD2 (6 bases). In germline, CDR1 is SGHAT, CDR2 FQNNGV. V dropped 5 bases and J dropped 3 bases, with 26 bases sitting between them. CDR3 size: 19 residues. The CDR3 DNA sequence: TGTGCCAGCAGCCCCTGGGATTGGCCGGGGGTGCGTATCTACAATGAGCAGTTCTTC. This gives the protein CASSPWDWPGVRIYNEQFF.

This clone was detected only once. The genes are TRBV15 and TRBJ2-1; 7 nucleotides agree with TRBD2. V shed 3 bases, J shed 0 bases, and the junction held 2 bases outside the gene matches. Germline V lookup: CDR1 LNHNV, CDR2 YYDKDF (reference sequence). The CDR3 has 15 amino acids. The CDR3: CATSRGGSSYNEQFF. The CDR3 nucleotides are TGTGCCACCAGCAGGGGGGGGAGCTCCTACAATGAGCAGTTCTTC.

The V call is TRBV11-1, the J call TRBJ2-7; D may be TRBD1 (6 bases). Germline CDR1 is SGHAT and CDR2 is FQDESV (reference sequence). V was cut by 3 bases and J by 6 bases, with 18 bases left in between. This CDR3 region has 15 residues. The CDR3 protein is CASSFRDTQRSEQYF. CDR3 nucleotides: TGTGCCAGCAGCTTTCGGGACACGCAGCGGAGCGAGCAGTACTTC.

This clone has a handful of counts. This chain connects TRBV27 to TRBJ2-7; D gene uncertain. CDR1 is MNHEY, CDR2 SMNVEV, per germline (reference sequence). V gave up 5 bases and J gave up 2 bases, with 4 bases separating them. The CDR3 runs 11 residues. The CDR3 reads CASSTPYEQYF. The CDR3 DNA reads as TGTGCCAGCAGTACTCCCTACGAGCAGTACTTC.

The V call is TRBV2, the J call TRBJ2-7, with 7 bases aligning to TRBD1. J gave up 2 bases and V 6 bases, and 10 bases lay outside the gene matches. CDR3 size: 15 residues. Looked up from germline, CDR1 is SNHLY and CDR2 is FYNNEI. CDR3 DNA: TGTGCCAGCAGAGTGGGTGGGACAGACACCTACGAGCAGTACTTC. Its protein product is CASRVGGTDTYEQYF.

This chain links TRBV5-1 with TRBJ1-1; 8 positions agree with TRBD1. After removal of 4 bases from V and 5 bases from J, the junction contained 7 bases not matched to a gene. The CDR3 covers 14 residues. Looked up from germline, CDR1 is SGHRS and CDR2 is YFSETQ. The CDR3 DNA sequence: TGCGCCAGCAGCCCTTGGACAGGGAGGACTGAAGCTTTCTTT. Translated, it gives CASSPWTGRTEAFF.

The chain combines TRBV30 with TRBJ1-4; unclear D gene. The V gene lost 4 bases and the J gene lost 0 bases, with 6 bases spanning the gap. The CDR3 has 13 residues. Per germline, CDR1 GTSNPN and CDR2 SVGIG (reference sequence). Written as DNA, the CDR3 is TGTGCCTGGAACGGAGCAACTAATGAAAAACTGTTTTTT. Translation: CAWNGATNEKLFF.

This clone has just one count. The rearrangement uses TRBV6-5 and TRBJ1-3; D is perhaps TRBD1 (6 bases). Trimming removed 5 bases at V and 6 bases at J, with 17 bases between. The CDR3 runs 15 residues. CDR1 is MNHEY and CDR2 is SVGAGI in the germline V gene. The CDR3 DNA sequence: TGTGCCAGCAGTATACGTCGGACAGCTTCAAACACCATATATTTT. Its translation: CASSIRRTASNTIYF.